What follows are 28 T cell receptor beta chains derived from one specimen sequenced in a study of T-cell reconstitution after alpha-beta-depleted transplantation in children. Preparation of the TCRbeta library used unique molecular identifiers. Via MiXCR, TCRdb re-called the PCR reads, giving one row per CDR3 protein. This table has approximately 270,000 distinct CDR3 sequences, about 10% appearing once. Source: PBMCs from the stem cell graft donor, taken from the stem cell graft. These receptors were collected from a human donor who donated a stem cell graft to a child with SCID.

The table lists this clonotype with a few counts. The germline gene is not matched at one end of the junction; a read error may be the cause. V is TRBV20-1 and J is TRBJ2-7; D call uncertain. The CDR3 spans 13 residues. In germline, CDR1 is DFQATT, CDR2 SNEGSKA (reference sequence). CDR3 DNA sequence: TGCAGTGCCAGAGGTGTCTCAACCTACGAGCAGTACTTC. Its protein is CSARGVSTYEQYF.

The gene calls are TRBV5-1 and TRBJ2-2; D perhaps matches TRBD1 (7 bases). Per germline, CDR1 SGHRS and CDR2 YFSETQ. Deletions cut 0 bases from V and 0 bases from J, with 12 bases between. The CDR3 is 17 residues long. CDR3 nucleotides: TGCGCCAGCAGCTTGGGTGCGGGACAGACGAACACCGGGGAGCTGTTTTTT. Translation gives CASSLGAGQTNTGELFF.

This clonotype came up many times. This sequence joins TRBV27 and TRBJ2-1; 7 bases agree with TRBD2. The CDR3 totals 13 residues. CDR1 is MNHEY, CDR2 SMNVEV, per germline (reference sequence). V trimming: 3 bases; J trimming: 6 bases; junction bases outside the gene matches: 2. CDR3: CASSFGGSNEQFF. CDR3 DNA: TGTGCCAGCAGTTTCGGGGGGTCCAATGAGCAGTTCTTC.

This clonotype turned up a few times. The chain employs TRBV6-1 and TRBJ1-1, with TRBD1 matching over 8 bases. The CDR3 has 14 residues. The germline V gene has CDR1 MNHNS and CDR2 SASEGT. Losses at the gene ends were 7 bases for V and 4 bases for J; bases not matched to a gene: 8. Here the CDR3 reads CASTPRGLATEAFF. The CDR3 region has the DNA TGTGCCAGCACTCCCAGGGGGCTGGCCACTGAAGCTTTCTTT.

This clonotype showed up many times. The V and J genes are TRBV27 and TRBJ2-7; either TRBD1 or TRBD2 may supply D (6 bases each). This CDR3 region has 15 residues. Germline-derived CDR1 and CDR2 are MNHEY and SMNVEV (reference sequence). The V and J ends lost 2 bases and 3 bases respectively, with 14 bases between them. DNA of the CDR3: TGTGCCAGCAGTTTACGGGGGCAGATTAACTACGAGCAGTACTTC. Protein: CASSLRGQINYEQYF.

This chain uses TRBV6-1 with TRBJ1-1, with TRBD1 matching over 12 bases. Per germline, CDR1 MNHNS and CDR2 SASEGT. After removal of 3 bases from V and 3 bases from J, the junction contained 5 bases not matched to a gene. The CDR3 covers 16 residues. CDR3 in DNA: TGTGCCAGCAGTGAGGGGACAGGGGGCCTTCACACTGAAGCTTTCTTT. The encoded protein is CASSEGTGGLHTEAFF.

This clonotype was detected many times. This sequence joins TRBV10-3 and TRBJ2-7, with D maybe TRBD1 (6 bases). Germline values: CDR1 ENHRY, CDR2 SYGVKD. Deletions cut 1 base from V and 4 bases from J, with 11 bases between. The CDR3 has 14 amino acids. DNA of the CDR3: TGTGCCATCAGTGAGTTGGGGGCGGCGTACGAGCAGTACTTC. It yields the protein CAISELGAAYEQYF.

There are a few counts of this clonotype. The DNA of the CDR3 is TGTGCCACCAGCAGAGATCCCAGGGGGCGAAATCAGCCCCAGCATTTT. The encoded protein is CATSRDPRGRNQPQHF. This chain joins TRBV15 and TRBJ1-5; 8 bases line up with TRBD1. Germline CDR1 reads LNHNV; CDR2 reads YYDKDF (reference sequence). CDR3 size: 16 residues. The V and J ends lost 0 bases and 4 bases, in that order; junction bases with no gene match: 5.

This clonotype appeared a few times. The CDR3 DNA is TGTGCCAGCAGTGACACCGGGACAGGGTCCTACGAGCAGTACTTC. Translation gives CASSDTGTGSYEQYF. The chain uses TRBV25-1 and TRBJ2-7; TRBD1 aligns across 9 bases. The trim removed 3 bases at V and 1 base at J, leaving 4 bases unmatched. CDR1 is MGHDK and CDR2 is SYGVNS in the germline V gene. This CDR3 has 15 amino acids.

The CDR3 region has the DNA TGTGCCAGCGACTGGCTCCAAGAGACCCAGTACTTC. Translation gives CASDWLQETQYF. This chain links TRBV11-2 with TRBJ2-5; unclear D gene. Germline lookup yields CDR1 SGHAT and CDR2 FQNNGV. Trimming pared 8 bases from V and 1 base from J, leaving 8 bases between. This CDR3 contains 12 residues. Full variable domain (outside the CDR3, taken from reference TRBV11-2 and TRBJ2-5): EAGVAQSPRYKIIEKRQSVAFWCNPISGHATLYWYQQILGQGPKLLIQFQNNGVVDDSQLPKDRFSAERLKGVDSTLKIQPAKLEDSAVYLCASDWLQETQYFGPGTRLLVL.

This clonotype was counted many times. In DNA form, the CDR3 reads TGTGCCAGCAGCTTAGGACCGGGGGGCTCCTACGAGCAGTACTTC. It yields the protein CASSLGPGGSYEQYF. The chain couples TRBV7-3 to TRBJ2-7; 7 bases map to TRBD2. This CDR3 is built from 15 residues. Losses at the gene ends were 2 bases for V and 0 bases for J; bases not matched to a gene: 4. The germline CDR1 and CDR2 sequences are SGHTA and FQGTGA. The full variable domain, its missing parts supplied by reference TRBV7-3 and TRBJ2-7, is GAGVSQTPSNKVTEKGKYVELRCDPISGHTALYWYRQSLGQGPEFLIYFQGTGAADDSGLPNDRFFAVRPEGSVSTLKIQRTERGDSAVYLCASSLGPGGSYEQYFGPGTRLTVT.

Comments on this clonotype: A much bigger clone sits one base away, suggesting this may be a read error. This is likely a read error, given that the CDR3 carries no conserved phenylalanine or tryptophan at its end. The gene calls are TRBV3-1 and TRBJ2-4; D possibly uses TRBD1 or TRBD2 (5 bases each). The germline gives CDR1 LGHDT, CDR2 YNNKEL (reference sequence). The CDR3 has 16 amino acids. With 0 bases removed from V and 0 bases from J, the gap between germline ends came to 9 bases. CDR3 residues: CASSQERGPAKNIQYL. The CDR3 coding sequence is TGTGCCAGCAGCCAAGAACGGGGACCAGCCAAAAACATTCAGTACCTC.

This clonotype came up a few times. V is TRBV29-1 and J is TRBJ1-1; TRBD1 agrees at 12 bases. CDR1 and CDR2 from the germline V gene are SQVTM and ANQGSEA. CDR3 length equals 14 residues. The V segment lost 7 bases and the J segment 1 base; nucleotides outside the gene matches: 4. The CDR3 sequence is CSGGQGAPNTEAFF. CDR3 DNA: TGCAGCGGGGGACAGGGGGCCCCGAACACTGAAGCTTTCTTT.

The genes are TRBV29-1 and TRBJ1-4; D is uncertain. CDR1 SQVTM and CDR2 ANQGSEA come from the germline V gene. V shed 5 bases and J shed 7 bases, with 11 bases lying between them. The CDR3 sequence is 12 residues long. Here the CDR3 DNA reads TGCAGCGTTCTTGGGTTTGGTGAAAAACTGTTTTTT. Encoded protein: CSVLGFGEKLFF.

This chain connects TRBV7-2 to TRBJ1-4, with unresolved D. The CDR3 consists of 16 residues. The germline gives CDR1 SGHTA, CDR2 FQGNSA. Trimming left V 4 bases short and J 0 bases short, with 12 bases between. CDR3 bases: TGTGCCAGCAGCTCCCTGGGGATTGCAACTAATGAAAAACTGTTTTTT. Its protein is CASSSLGIATNEKLFF.

The table lists this clonotype with many counts. The genes are TRBV12-3 or TRBV12-4 and TRBJ2-7, with D maybe TRBD2 (5 bases). This CDR3 spans 11 amino acids. Deletions cut 7 bases from V and 2 bases from J, with 6 bases between. CDR3 loop: CASTGAYEQYF. The CDR3 bases are TGTGCCAGCACCGGGGCCTACGAGCAGTACTTC.

Many counts were recorded for this clonotype. The chain employs TRBV29-1 and TRBJ2-7; 7 bases map to TRBD1. Trimming at V came to 5 bases and at J to 2 bases, leaving 0 bases not matched to a gene. Germline-derived CDR1 and CDR2 are SQVTM and ANQGSEA. The CDR3 has 11 residues. The CDR3 is CSVTGAYEQYF. Written as DNA, the CDR3 is TGCAGCGTTACAGGGGCCTACGAGCAGTACTTC.

This clonotype has more than one count but fewer than ten. This chain joins TRBV11-2 and TRBJ2-5, with TRBD1 identical over 10 bases. The junction had 7 bases not matched to a gene; V was cut back by 5 bases and J by 4 bases. There are 15 residues in the CDR3. From germline, CDR1 is SGHAT and CDR2 FQNNGV. In DNA, the CDR3 is TGTGCCAGCAGCCCCGGGACAGGGGTACGAGAGACCCAGTACTTC. This codes for CASSPGTGVRETQYF.

This clonotype was picked up a small number of times. The chain employs TRBV5-1 and TRBJ1-5, with D hard to call. The V gene lost 0 bases and the J gene lost 6 bases, with 7 bases spanning the gap. Germline V gives CDR1 SGHRS, CDR2 YFSETQ. CDR3 length equals 13 residues. The CDR3 DNA is TGCGCCAGCAGCTTGGAGGTTCGTCAGCCCCAGCATTTT. It encodes CASSLEVRQPQHF.

This clonotype was observed many times. The chain recombines TRBV6-6 with TRBJ1-2; tentative D call: TRBD1 (6 bases). Germline CDR1 reads MNHNY; CDR2 reads SVGAGI (reference sequence). CDR3 length: 13 residues. Trimming removed 8 bases at V and 6 bases at J, with 16 bases between. The CDR3 DNA follows: TGTGCCAGCTTTGGGGGCCCCGGGGATGGCTACACCTTC. Amino acids: CASFGGPGDGYTF.

This clonotype occurred many times. V and J are TRBV12-3 or TRBV12-4 and TRBJ1-4; D unresolved. V was shortened by 6 bases and J by 0 bases, with 8 bases between the two germline ends. The CDR3 is 14 amino acids. CDR3 amino acids: CASSLRATNEKLFF. Here the CDR3 DNA reads TGTGCCAGCAGCCTCAGAGCAACTAATGAAAAACTGTTTTTT.

The sample holds many counts of this clonotype. The rearrangement uses TRBV25-1 and TRBJ2-7, with TRBD1 as a possible D gene (5 bases). Germline loops: CDR1 MGHDK, CDR2 SYGVNS. CDR3 length equals 15 residues. V gave up 0 bases and J gave up 3 bases, with 12 bases separating them. This CDR3 reads CASSEYQGLGYEQYF. CDR3 coding DNA: TGTGCCAGCAGTGAATATCAGGGTTTGGGCTACGAGCAGTACTTC.

This clonotype was observed a few times. The rearrangement uses TRBV9 and TRBJ2-6; 9 nucleotides align to TRBD1. CDR3 length: 17 amino acids. CDR1 and CDR2 from the germline V gene are SGDLS and YYNGEE. J lost 3 bases, V lost 3 bases, and 7 bases had no gene match. CDR3 sequence (DNA): TGTGCCAGCAGCGGTGGACAGGGGACCCTTGGGGCCAACGTCCTGACTTTC. It yields the protein CASSGGQGTLGANVLTF.

V gene TRBV6-6 combines with J gene TRBJ2-7; unclear D gene. This CDR3 has 11 amino acids. V lost 6 bases to trimming and J lost 5 bases, with 8 bases between them. CDR1 is MNHNY and CDR2 is SVGAGI in the germline V gene (reference sequence). CDR3 loop: CASRGRDEQYF. As DNA, the CDR3 is TGTGCCAGCAGGGGAAGGGACGAGCAGTACTTC.

This clonotype was seen at least ten times. V is TRBV4-1 and J is TRBJ1-1, with no clear D. The CDR3 length is 13 residues. Germline values: CDR1 MGHRA, CDR2 YSYEKL. The V gene lost 1 base and the J gene lost 1 base, with 4 bases spanning the gap. CDR3: CASSQVGNTEAFF. The CDR3 DNA sequence: TGCGCCAGCAGCCAAGTGGGGAACACTGAAGCTTTCTTT.

V is TRBV20-1 and J is TRBJ2-3, with D perhaps assigned TRBD1 or TRBD2 (5 bases each). Trimming cost V 3 bases and J 0 bases, with 10 bases left between them. Germline CDR1 reads DFQATT; CDR2 reads SNEGSKA (reference sequence). The CDR3 runs to 14 residues. The CDR3 spells CSARSGPSTDTQYF. Here the CDR3 DNA reads TGCAGTGCTAGGTCGGGGCCGAGCACAGATACGCAGTATTTT.

This chain joins TRBV7-2 and TRBJ2-3; TRBD2 matches 9 bases. Germline V gene data show CDR1 as SGHTA and CDR2 as FQGNSA. This CDR3 comprises 16 residues. The V and J ends lost 0 bases and 1 base, in that order; junction bases with no gene match: 2. CDR3 amino acids: CASSLAQRGGTDTQYF. The CDR3 nucleotides are TGTGCCAGCAGCTTAGCCCAGCGGGGGGGCACAGATACGCAGTATTTT.

This clonotype was observed at least ten times. The chain has TRBV3-1 and TRBJ2-3; TRBD1 matches 9 bases. The CDR3 has 15 residues. The V gene end was trimmed by 5 bases and the J gene end by 7 bases; junction bases not matched to a gene: 10. Germline V CDR1 and CDR2: LGHDT, YNNKEL (reference sequence). CDR3 residues: CASSKVGTGTHTQYF. The CDR3 DNA follows: TGTGCCAGCAGCAAGGTGGGGACAGGGACACATACGCAGTATTTT.